The 19 T cell receptor beta chains presented below share a single source sample, sequenced in a study of cytomegalovirus exposure and HLA in healthy donors. PCR used 60 Vbeta primers and 13 Jbeta primers. The method was immunoSEQ multiplex PCR; TCRdb's version includes in-frame clones alone and lacks a portion of them. This sample carries tens of thousands of clones, 65% to 80% of them seen once, and the ten largest clones take less than 20%. Sequencing input: PBMCs. The receptors come from a middle-aged man in good health and CMV-seropositive.

The chain recombines TRBV7-6 with TRBJ2-1; the match to TRBD1 covers 7 bases. The ends lost 1 base at V and 7 bases at J; junction bases unmatched: 7. Germline V gene lookup returns CDR1 SGHVS and CDR2 FNYEAQ. The CDR3 spans 15 residues. The CDR3 coding sequence is TGTGCCAGCAGCTTAGGACAGGGACATTTAAATGAGCAGTTCTTC. As protein: CASSLGQGHLNEQFF.

This chain uses TRBV30 with TRBJ1-4, with 11 bases identical to TRBD1. Trimming at V came to 4 bases and at J to 11 bases, leaving 15 bases not matched to a gene. The CDR3 is made up of 16 amino acids. The germline V gene encodes CDR1 GTSNPN and CDR2 SVGIG (reference sequence). CDR3 region: CAWKPPPGQGVDKLFF. CDR3 bases: TGTGCCTGGAAACCTCCGCCGGGACAGGGGGTCGATAAACTGTTTTTT. The entire variable domain, with the rest obtained from reference TRBV30 and TRBJ1-4, is as follows: SQTIHQWPATLVQPVGSPLSLECTVEGTSNPNLYWYRQAAGRGLQLLFYSVGIGQISSEVPQNLSASRPQDRQFILSSKKLLLSDSGFYLCAWKPPPGQGVDKLFFGSGTQLSVL.

The chain recombines TRBV30 with TRBJ1-2; D is possibly TRBD1 (6 bases). From germline, CDR1 is GTSNPN and CDR2 SVGIG (reference sequence). The CDR3 totals 13 residues. V was pared by 1 base and J by 7 bases, with 13 bases between. The CDR3 loop reads CAWSGAQGTGYTF. CDR3 nucleotide sequence: TGTGCCTGGAGTGGAGCCCAGGGGACTGGCTACACCTTC.

Comment on this clone: Mismatch with germline at one junction end may stem from a read error. The chain uses TRBV15 and TRBJ1-5, with a tentative D call TRBD1 (5 bases). The CDR3 has 17 amino acids. Germline V CDR1 and CDR2: LNHNV, YYDKDF (reference sequence). Here the CDR3 reads CATSRDQFGQGNQPQHF. The CDR3 DNA sequence: TGTGCCACCAGCAGAGATCAATTTGGTCAGGGCAACCAGCCCCAGCATTTT.

This chain joins TRBV7-8 and TRBJ2-3, with TRBD2 matching over 7 bases. V shed 6 bases, J shed 6 bases, and the junction held 6 bases outside the gene matches. Germline CDR1 SGHVS, CDR2 FQNEAQ. There are 13 residues in the CDR3. The CDR3 bases are TGTGCCAGCAGGGGGAGGGAAGGCGATACGCAGTATTTT. Its protein product is CASRGREGDTQYF.

The chain carries TRBV27 and TRBJ2-1; 13 bases map to TRBD2. The CDR3 covers 15 residues. J was trimmed by 6 bases and V by 6 bases; bases with no gene match: 5. Germline V gene lookup returns CDR1 MNHEY and CDR2 SMNVEV (reference sequence). The DNA for the CDR3 is TGTGCCAGCAGCTCTGGGACTAGCGGGACCAATGAGCAGTTCTTC. Its translation: CASSSGTSGTNEQFF.

This chain uses TRBV29-1 with TRBJ2-1; perhaps TRBD2 as D (5 bases). The CDR3 sequence is 15 residues long. The ends were cut back, 4 bases at V and 2 bases at J, with 15 bases in the middle. Per the germline V gene, CDR1 is SQVTM and CDR2 is ANQGSEA. CDR3 DNA sequence: TGCAGCGTTGGCCCGGACTTTCAAACCTACAATGAGCAGTTCTTC. Amino acids: CSVGPDFQTYNEQFF.

The V gene is TRBV2, the J gene TRBJ2-1; 13 bases align to TRBD2. The germline V gene has CDR1 SNHLY and CDR2 FYNNEI. This CDR3 has 15 amino acids. J was trimmed by 7 bases and V by 4 bases; bases with no gene match: 4. This CDR3 reads CASSGGLAGRNEQFF. CDR3 sequence (DNA): TGTGCCAGCAGTGGGGGACTAGCGGGGAGAAATGAGCAGTTCTTC.

The V and J genes are TRBV10-3 and TRBJ2-7; tentatively, D is TRBD1 (6 bases). Germline-derived CDR1 and CDR2 are ENHRY and SYGVKD. This CDR3 has 11 amino acids. Trimming cost V 8 bases and J 9 bases, with 14 bases left between them. CDR3 sequence reads: CAISREGGQYF. CDR3 bases: TGTGCCATCTCACGGGAAGGGGGGCAGTACTTC.

V usage is TRBV7-6 and J usage is TRBJ2-5, with D tentatively TRBD2 (6 bases). The J call could be wrong; TRBJ2-7 is a better fit for the DNA end. Germline CDR1 reads SGHVS; CDR2 reads FNYEAQ. The CDR3 runs 17 residues. The CDR3 sequence is CASSLAAGRWVDYEQYF. The DNA of the CDR3 is TGTGCCAGCAGCTTAGCCGCGGGGAGGTGGGTGGATTACGAGCAGTACTTC.

V usage is TRBV29-1 and J usage is TRBJ1-1; TRBD1 agrees at 9 bases. Germline assignment: CDR1 SQVTM and CDR2 ANQGSEA. The CDR3 contains 12 residues. V gave up 8 bases and J gave up 6 bases; unmatched junction bases: 7. CDR3 in amino acids: CSSGQGLPEAFF. The CDR3 DNA is TGCAGCTCAGGACAGGGGCTTCCTGAAGCTTTCTTT.

The chain carries TRBV2 and TRBJ2-7; D call uncertain. Germline CDR1 is SNHLY and CDR2 is FYNNEI. The CDR3 has 11 amino acids. V was cut by 10 bases and J by 4 bases, with 11 bases left in between. The CDR3 spells CAISRDYEQYF. DNA for the CDR3: TGTGCCATCTCACGAGATTACGAGCAGTACTTC.

The rearrangement links TRBV4-1 to TRBJ2-1; TRBD2 matches 9 bases. Germline lookup yields CDR1 MGHRA and CDR2 YSYEKL. Trimming removed 0 bases from V and 5 bases from J; junction bases left unmatched: 5. CDR3 length: 16 residues. CDR3 DNA sequence: TGCGCCAGCAGCCAAGACGCTAGCGGGATGAACAATGAGCAGTTCTTC. Protein sequence: CASSQDASGMNNEQFF.

This clone showed up just a few times. The chain recombines TRBV29-1 with TRBJ2-5; 10 bases match TRBD1. V trimming: 7 bases; J trimming: 5 bases; junction bases outside the gene matches: 7. The CDR3 loop spans 13 amino acids. The V gene's germline CDR1 is SQVTM and CDR2 ANQGSEA. CDR3 sequence reads: CSASGTGEETQYF. DNA of the CDR3: TGCAGCGCCTCCGGGACAGGGGAGGAGACCCAGTACTTC.

The chain is built from TRBV25-1 and TRBJ1-4; TRBD1 matches at 8 bases. With 1 base clipped from V and 8 bases from J, the junction kept 6 bases outside the gene matches. The CDR3 loop spans 15 amino acids. Germline V gene sequence: CDR1 MGHDK, CDR2 SYGVNS. The CDR3: CASSELGTGGEKLFF. CDR3 nucleotide sequence: TGTGCCAGCAGTGAATTAGGGACAGGAGGAGAAAAACTGTTTTTT.

This clone has only a few counts. This chain connects TRBV29-1 to TRBJ2-7; D may be TRBD1 (6 bases). Germline lookup yields CDR1 SQVTM and CDR2 ANQGSEA. Trimming took off 6 bases at V and 2 bases at J, with 17 bases between the two ends. The CDR3 sequence is 14 residues long. The CDR3 loop reads CSVENQGIPYEQYF. The CDR3 DNA reads as TGCAGCGTAGAGAACCAGGGGATTCCCTACGAGCAGTACTTC.

The chain joins TRBV5-6 to TRBJ2-2; D unclear. Germline V gene data show CDR1 as SGHDT and CDR2 as YYEEEE. V was shortened by 3 bases and J by 7 bases, with 13 bases between the two germline ends. The CDR3 is 14 amino acids. The CDR3 is CASSSGLSGGELFF. CDR3 coding DNA: TGTGCCAGCAGCTCGGGTCTGTCGGGCGGGGAGCTGTTTTTT.

This chain joins TRBV10-3 and TRBJ2-7, with 9 bases identical to TRBD1. The junction had 4 bases not matched to a gene; V was cut back by 0 bases and J by 7 bases. Germline CDR1 is ENHRY and CDR2 is SYGVKD. This CDR3 spans 14 amino acids. The CDR3 sequence: CAISESYRGREQYF. The CDR3 coding sequence is TGTGCCATCAGTGAGTCTTACAGGGGGCGGGAGCAGTACTTC.

In DNA form, the CDR3 reads TGCGCCAGCAGCCGCGAACGGACAGAGAACTATGGCTACACCTTC. It translates to CASSRERTENYGYTF. The V call is TRBV4-1, the J call TRBJ1-2, with D possibly being TRBD1 (6 bases). This CDR3 is built from 15 residues. Deletions cut 4 bases from V and 2 bases from J, with 14 bases between. Per the germline V gene, CDR1 is MGHRA and CDR2 is YSYEKL.